This passage covers 10 T cell receptor beta chains from one sample sequenced in a study of low-dose radiotherapy and immunotherapy resistance in tumors. With TRAV- and TRBV-specific primers, first-strand cDNA was made, covering the alpha and beta chains. The TCRs were subjected to amplification over approximately 20 PCR cycles employing a constant-region primer in conjunction with a V-primer adapter. TCRdb called the reads again in MiXCR, with one record for every CDR3 protein. The sample includes roughly 11,000 distinct CDR3 sequences, 40% to 65% of them seen just once. Source of these receptors: a human donor with advanced metastatic prostate, ovarian, gallbladder or colorectal cancer (not recorded which). This table probably holds off-target reads from a library built for another chain.

This clonotype showed up just a few times. The J gene is TRBJ2-3, the V gene TRBV5-5; D perhaps matches TRBD1 (5 bases). In germline, CDR1 is SGHKS, CDR2 YYEKEE (reference sequence). The CDR3 totals 17 residues. Trimming took off 0 bases at V and 4 bases at J, with 18 bases between the two ends. DNA of the CDR3: TGTGCCAGCAGCTTGGGCCCCCCGGCAGGGTGGGCAGATACGCAGTATTTT. Its protein product is CASSLGPPAGWADTQYF.

This chain links TRBV5-5 with TRBJ2-7, with TRBD2 matching 10 bases. J gave up 7 bases and V 0 bases, and 10 bases lay outside the gene matches. Germline V gene sequence: CDR1 SGHKS, CDR2 YYEKEE (reference sequence). This CDR3 is built from 16 residues. CDR3 residues: CASSLGTSGRYREQYF. CDR3 DNA: TGTGCCAGCAGCTTGGGGACTAGCGGAAGGTATAGGGAGCAGTACTTC.

This rearrangement joins TRBV5-1 to TRBJ2-1; TRBD1 aligns across 7 bases. Germline V gene data show CDR1 as SGHRS and CDR2 as YFSETQ. The trim removed 4 bases at V and 6 bases at J, leaving 10 bases unmatched. The CDR3 length is 15 residues. As DNA, the CDR3 is TGCGCCAGCAGCCCCGGGTCCTCAGGGGGCAATGAGCAGTTCTTC. Amino acids: CASSPGSSGGNEQFF.

The genes are TRBV20-1 and TRBJ2-7; tentatively, D is TRBD1 (6 bases). Trimming shortened V by 6 bases and J by 2 bases, and 11 bases separated the two germline ends. CDR1 DFQATT and CDR2 SNEGSKA come from the germline V gene (reference sequence). This CDR3 contains 12 residues. This CDR3 reads CSASTGAYEQYF. The CDR3 nucleotides are TGCAGTGCCTCGACAGGAGCCTACGAGCAGTACTTC.

The chain carries TRBV4-2 and TRBJ1-1, with D possibly TRBD1 on 6 matching bases. V was cut by 2 bases and J by 7 bases, with 14 bases left in between. CDR3 size: 14 residues. Germline CDR1 and CDR2: LGHNA and YNFKEQ. CDR3 residues: CASSQTRGLGEAFF. The DNA of the CDR3 is TGTGCCAGCAGCCAAACCAGGGGTTTGGGTGAAGCTTTCTTT.

V gene TRBV30 combines with J gene TRBJ1-1, with unresolved D. Trimming took 2 bases from V and 4 from J, leaving 11 bases between them. This CDR3 has 13 amino acids. Germline V gene data show CDR1 as GTSNPN and CDR2 as SVGIG (reference sequence). The CDR3 loop is CAWSSRPGTEAFF. CDR3 DNA: TGTGCCTGGAGTAGTCGACCGGGCACTGAAGCTTTCTTT. The variable domain in full, completed from reference TRBV30 and TRBJ1-1, reads SQTIHQWPATLVQPVGSPLSLECTVEGTSNPNLYWYRQAAGRGLQLLFYSVGIGQISSEVPQNLSASRPQDRQFILSSKKLLLSDSGFYLCAWSSRPGTEAFFGQGTRLTVV.

The V gene is TRBV9, the J gene TRBJ2-5, with unresolved D. The CDR3 has 15 residues. Trimming removed 3 bases from V and 1 base from J, with 13 bases in between. Germline CDR1 and CDR2: SGDLS and YYNGEE. CDR3 sequence (DNA): TGTGCCAGCAGCGCCGGTGGGGTCGGCCAAGAGACCCAGTACTTC. It codes for CASSAGGVGQETQYF.

The J gene is TRBJ1-2, the V gene TRBV20-1; possibly TRBD1 for D (5 bases). With 3 bases removed from V and 4 bases from J, the gap between germline ends came to 6 bases. CDR1 and CDR2 (germline): DFQATT, SNEGSKA (reference sequence). CDR3 size: 11 residues. The CDR3 loop is CSARTVYGYTF. The DNA for the CDR3 is TGCAGTGCTAGGACAGTCTATGGCTACACCTTC.

This chain links TRBV5-1 with TRBJ2-3, with a weak D call TRBD2 (6 bases). The CDR3 has 15 amino acids. Germline CDR1 and CDR2: SGHRS and YFSETQ. Trimming stripped 7 bases from V and 0 bases from J, with 15 bases between. The CDR3 DNA is TGCGCCAGCGGCGGCACTAGCATGAGCACAGATACGCAGTATTTT. Protein: CASGGTSMSTDTQYF.

About this clonotype itself: One end of the junction varies from germline; a read error may be responsible. V and J are TRBV5-3 and TRBJ2-7, with 7 bases fitting TRBD1. TRBV5-3 is filed as an ORF, its function uncertain. The CDR3 has 13 residues. The CDR3 protein is CASSLQTGIEQYF. For the CDR3, the DNA is TGTGCCAGCAGCTTGCAGACAGGGATCGAGCAGTACTTC.